This T cell receptor beta chain was observed in a study of STAT5B mutations in CD4+ large granular lymphocyte leukemia (dated 2022 in TCRdb). At the level of the whole study: Among healthy controls, the CDR3 'QG' motif was associated with a particular HLA allele. The study compared the TCRbeta repertoires of patients with CD4+ T-cell large granular lymphocyte leukemia against the TCRbeta repertoires of healthy blood donors. Flow cytometry performed on FACSCanto II or FACSVerse showed that the purified fractions had more than 95% purity among lymphocytes. Points the paper makes about the study in general: Each patient's main leukemic clonotypes were private, but approximately 23% of these clonotypes showed up at low frequency in the non-leukemic repertoires of other patients. The data were not HLA-matched, and the relatively small sample size could explain the higher clonality seen in CD4+ compared with CD8+ T-LGLL. Enrichment of TRBV06-family usage was observed among the top patient clones (8/27) relative to healthy controls (2/35). Greater clonality appeared to be present in CD4-sorted patient repertoires than in healthy CD4+ repertoires, and the difference was retained after the putative leukemic clones were removed.

Points on this clone: This clone's antigen is unknown. Base qualities are not recorded, but no much larger clone differs from it by a single base.

The germline V gene yields SGHRS for CDR1 and YFSETQ for CDR2. V is clipped by 3 bases and J by 5 bases, and the sequence between their germline boundaries is 17 bases long. The CDR3 numbers 16 residues from cysteine through phenylalanine. The kept DNA is CDR3 alone, 48 bases in frame from the first base. The immunoSEQ assay at survey resolution was applied to genomic DNA for sequencing of TCRbeta rearrangements. The source study handled its data this way. In the TCR sequencing data, the lowest productive clonotype frequency that could be detected was 2.59 x 10-5. Only productive TCRbeta rearrangements, meaning sequences that were complete and in-frame, were kept for the analyses. Sample clonality was computed as Simpson clonality in the immunoSEQ Analyzer version 3.0. Clones were binned by frequency as very rare, small, medium, large (1-20%) or hyperexpanded (>20%). Generation probabilities were estimated with OLGA 1.2.3, V-gene circos plots were generated with VDJtools, specificities were searched for in VDJdb, and CDR3 motifs were identified with GLIPH. TCRdb mirrors the immuneACCESS table, restricted to in-frame sequences. Some clones are absent from its copies; in checked studies, under half trace to an unresolved V gene, and the reason for the others is unknown. V and J calls and clone size are copied from that table; D and trimming were computed from the DNA. A total of fewer than 40,000 clones appear in this sample, about 80% of them only once. 7% to 9% of the sample goes to the ten largest clones.

The healthy controls were 37 blood donors, and the buffy coats of these donors were supplied by the Finnish Red Cross blood service. All TCR-sequenced material derived from peripheral blood: patient blood samples and healthy donor buffy coats. Peripheral blood mononuclear cells were isolated by Ficoll-Hypaque gradient centrifugation. Magnetic purification was used to isolate CD4+ cells from the buffy coats of the healthy controls. Genomic DNA was extracted using the Gentra Puregene Cell and Tissue kit, and a Qubit 2.0 fluorometer was used to quantify it. The clonotype originates from a human donor in good health. Sequencing was carried out using CD4+ T cells from blood buffy coats. The chain couples TRBV5-1 to TRBJ1-4; TRBD1 is possibly the D segment (6 matching bases). The CDR3 loop reads CASSSSGDTQNEKLFF. The DNA sequence is as follows: TGCGCCAGCAGCTCTTCCGGGGACACTCAAAATGAAAAACTGTTTTTT.